This TCR beta chain was identified during a study of T-cell memory formation after mild COVID-19. Overall study: Clustering of TCRs was largely donor specific. The study, taken as a whole, reports: CD4+ contracting clones lay mainly in CM and EM, CD8+ ones in EMRA.

TCRdb redid the calling of the 5' RACE reads with MiXCR, one entry per CDR3 protein. Among 55,000 to 65,000 distinct CDR3 sequences listed, more than 9% were seen once. The CDR3 has 15 amino acids. Trimming cost V 1 base and J 7 bases, with 14 bases left between them. Germline CDR1 and CDR2: SGHRS and YFSETQ. This clonotype was recorded a few times. Antigen: not known. Sequencing used PBMCs or a T cell subset sorted from them (not recorded which). This receptor was taken from a man aged 18 to 30 who had mild COVID-19 (a few samples of this study predate the infection). Cell type and time point are not known. This chain uses TRBV5-1 with TRBJ1-4; TRBD1 might be the D (5 bases). CDR3 sequence reads: CASSLQGLGGEKLFF. CDR3 nucleotides: TGCGCCAGCAGCTTGCAGGGACTTGGGGGTGAAAAACTGTTTTTT.